This T cell receptor beta chain was captured by sequencing in a study of cytomegalovirus exposure and HLA in healthy donors. Trimming took 5 bases from V and 1 from J; bases not matched to a gene: 4. This CDR3 comprises 15 residues. Germline values: CDR1 SEHNR, CDR2 FQNEAQ (reference sequence). Both 60 Vbeta primers and 13 Jbeta primers went into the PCR. Authors' data handling: Per a later analysis, the number of unique TCR beta chains was around 79 million, of which around 9.9 million were shared. TCRdb's copy holds only in-frame clones and misses some; the assay was immunoSEQ multiplex PCR. Clone size and V and J calls were adopted from that table, with D and trimming inferred from the DNA. The sample includes around 120,000 clones, 80% seen only once; the top ten take under 3%. Each donor was healthy, and each was a bone marrow donor.

This clonotype was obtained from a man aged 25-45 years in good health and CMV-seronegative. The V call is TRBV7-9, the J call TRBJ1-4, with TRBD1 identical over 7 bases. Material for sequencing was PBMCs. The chain's CDR3 is CASSQGDRTNEKLFF. CDR3 bases: TGTGCCAGCAGCCAAGGGGACAGAACTAATGAAAAACTGTTTTTT.